A selection of T cell receptor beta chains follows, all from one sample in a study of blood T cell repertoires in COVID-19. Assay: immunoSEQ multiplex PCR; the TCRdb copy retains only in-frame clones and omits some. The table lists 220,000 or so clones, under 90% of them singletons. The sequenced sample consisted of peripheral blood. Receptors originate from a man aged 60 to 75 who had recovered from COVID-19. Both conserved end residues are part of each CDR3. Fields, in order: D gene, V gene, J gene, clone size, CDR3 length, CDR3 protein, CDR3 DNA. The D gene is left open where the match is weak. The listing skips clone size in some rows; elsewhere it reads once, few, many or a size class.

>TRBD1|TRBV6-1|TRBJ2-2|-|16
CASSDYRGIGAGELFF
TGTGCCAGCAGTGACTACAGGGGTATAGGCGCCGGGGAGCTGTTTTTT
>-|TRBV5-1|TRBJ1-2|-|15
CASSKDQGTNYGYTF
TGCGCCAGCTCCAAGGACCAGGGCACTAACTATGGCTACACCTTC
>-|TRBV7-6|TRBJ1-2|-|15
CASSPERVRSYGYTF
TGTGCCAGCAGCCCCGAGAGGGTGCGAAGCTATGGCTACACCTTC
>-|TRBV28|TRBJ1-6|-|15
CASSLARNFNSPLHF
TGTGCCAGCAGTTTAGCCAGGAACTTTAATTCACCCCTCCACTTT
>-|TRBV27|TRBJ2-1|few|11
CASSRYNEQFF
TGTGCCAGCAGCCGCTACAATGAGCAGTTCTTC
>-|TRBV6-2/TRBV6-3|TRBJ1-2|many|13
CASSYRGGYGYTF
TGTGCCAGCAGTTACAGGGGCGGCTATGGCTACACCTTC
>TRBD2|TRBV2|TRBJ2-3|-|15
CASSPGTTPWDTQYF
TGTGCCAGCAGTCCTGGGACTACCCCGTGGGATACGCAGTATTTT
>TRBD2|TRBV7-6|TRBJ2-3|-|16
CASSLVAGISTDTQYF
TGTGCCAGCAGCCTCGTAGCGGGGATTAGCACAGATACGCAGTATTTT
>TRBD2|TRBV10-3|TRBJ2-7|-|14
CAISTTSGSYEQYF
TGTGCCATCAGCACGACTAGCGGTTCATACGAGCAGTACTTC
>TRBD2|TRBV19|TRBJ2-1|-|16
CASSIAGGGTYNEQFF
TGTGCCAGTAGTATAGCTGGGGGAGGGACCTACAATGAGCAGTTCTTC
>-|TRBV6-5|TRBJ1-4|-|14
CASSRTGGSEKLFF
TGTGCCAGCAGTAGAACGGGCGGGAGTGAAAAACTGTTTTTT
>-|TRBV7-8|TRBJ2-7|once|14
CASSLTRSSYEQYF
TGTGCCAGCAGCCTGACCCGGAGCTCCTACGAGCAGTACTTC
>TRBD1|TRBV18|TRBJ1-3|-|15
CASSPGTGTGNTIYF
TGTGCCAGCTCACCGGGGACAGGGACTGGAAACACCATATATTTT
>-|TRBV9|TRBJ2-7|-|14
CASSSTDRSYEQYF
TGTGCCAGCAGCTCGACGGACAGAAGTTACGAGCAGTACTTC
>TRBD1|TRBV27|TRBJ2-5|-|16
CATGRGTGMGEETQYF
TGTGCCACCGGGCGAGGGACAGGGATGGGGGAAGAGACCCAGTACTTC
>-|TRBV2|TRBJ2-1|-|13
CASSEIAPDEQFF
TGTGCCAGCAGTGAAATAGCTCCAGATGAGCAGTTCTTC
>TRBD1|TRBV7-2|TRBJ1-1|-|16
CASSLGQGTLNTEAFF
TGTGCCAGCAGCCTGGGACAGGGAACTTTGAACACTGAAGCTTTCTTT
>-|TRBV4-3|TRBJ2-7|-|13
CASSRDNLYEQYF
TGCGCCAGCAGCCGGGACAACCTCTACGAGCAGTACTTC
>TRBD1|TRBV9|TRBJ2-7|-|15
CASSTGTGGFYEQYF
TGTGCCAGCTCTACCGGGACAGGGGGGTTCTACGAGCAGTACTTC
>TRBD1|TRBV28|TRBJ2-7|once|15
CASSPRGRGLSEQYF
TGTGCCAGCAGTCCCCGGGGCAGGGGGCTAAGCGAGCAGTACTTC
>-|TRBV7-8|TRBJ1-3|once|15
CASLPTGTSGNTIYF
TGTGCCAGCTTACCAACAGGAACCTCTGGAAACACCATATATTTT
>-|TRBV6-6|TRBJ1-6|once|15
CASSPTGSYNSPLHF
TGTGCCAGCAGTCCGACAGGTTCCTATAATTCACCCCTCCACTTT
>TRBD2|TRBV27|TRBJ2-7|-|16
CASSPQGLAGVYEQYF
TGTGCCAGCAGTCCCCAGGGACTAGCGGGAGTCTATGAGCAGTACTTC
>TRBD1|TRBV3-1/TRBV3-2|TRBJ1-2|few|14
CASSDPGQGRRYTF
TGTGCCAGCAGCGATCCGGGACAGGGGAGACGCTACACCTTC
>-|TRBV9|TRBJ2-7|-|13
CASSGGGAYEQYF
TGTGCCAGCAGCGGCGGAGGGGCCTACGAGCAGTACTTC
>TRBD2|TRBV28|TRBJ2-3|-|17
CASSTRPSGRFADTQYF
TGTGCCAGCAGTACCCGGCCTAGCGGGAGGTTCGCAGATACGCAGTATTTT
>-|TRBV5-4|TRBJ1-6|few|18
CASSLGSLVGQKNSPLHF
TGTGCCAGCAGCTTGGGTTCCCTGGTAGGACAGAAAAATTCACCCCTCCACTTT
>TRBD1|TRBV18|TRBJ2-1|-|16
CASSPPDRAGYNEQFF
TGTGCCAGCTCACCACCCGACAGGGCCGGCTACAATGAGCAGTTCTTC
>-|TRBV9|TRBJ2-1|-|13
CASSVALSDEQFF
TGTGCCAGCAGCGTAGCCCTTAGCGATGAGCAGTTCTTC
>TRBD1|TRBV19|TRBJ2-7|-|14
CASSRTGGRNEQYF
TGTGCCAGTAGTCGGACAGGGGGCCGAAACGAGCAGTACTTC
>TRBD1|TRBV6-5|TRBJ1-1|-|15
CASSYHRDRVTEAFF
TGTGCCAGCAGTTACCACAGGGACAGGGTGACTGAAGCTTTCTTT
>-|TRBV7-2|TRBJ2-7|-|13
CASSSRGSYEQYF
TGTGCCAGCAGCTCTCGCGGTTCCTACGAGCAGTACTTC
>TRBD1|TRBV10-1|TRBJ2-7|-|14
CASSEDRGFYEQYF
TGCGCCAGCAGTGAGGACAGGGGGTTCTACGAGCAGTACTTC
>TRBD2|TRBV3-1/TRBV3-2|TRBJ2-1|-|12
CKAGTIGNEQFF
TGCAAAGCGGGGACCATAGGGAATGAGCAGTTCTTC
>-|TRBV5-5|TRBJ1-2|-|16
CASSLEVLGGRYGYTF
TGTGCCAGCAGCTTGGAGGTCTTGGGAGGGAGATATGGCTACACCTTC
>TRBD1|TRBV18|TRBJ1-1|-|14
CASSPYGTGVEAFF
TGTGCCAGCTCACCGTACGGGACAGGGGTTGAAGCTTTCTTT
>-|TRBV7-2|TRBJ2-2|once|14
CASAPPRETGELFF
TGTGCCAGCGCACCCCCCCGGGAGACCGGGGAGCTGTTTTTT
>TRBD2|TRBV12-5|TRBJ2-1|-|15
CASGLEGLAGSEQFF
TGTGCTAGTGGTTTGGAGGGACTAGCGGGGTCTGAGCAGTTCTTC
>TRBD2|TRBV7-2|TRBJ2-3|-|18
CASSLVTSGRARRDTQYF
TGTGCCAGCAGCTTAGTAACTAGCGGGAGGGCCAGGAGAGATACGCAGTATTTT
>-|TRBV12-3/TRBV12-4|TRBJ2-1|-|13
CASRPYHYNEQFF
TGTGCCAGCAGGCCCTACCACTACAATGAGCAGTTCTTC
>-|TRBV19|TRBJ1-2|once|14
CASSISGAPAGYTF
TGTGCCAGTAGTATTTCAGGGGCGCCGGCTGGCTACACCTTC
>-|TRBV25-1|TRBJ1-4|-|15
CASSDWTVSSEKLFF
TGTGCCAGCAGTGATTGGACAGTAAGTAGTGAAAAACTGTTTTTT
>TRBD2|TRBV18|TRBJ2-2|-|17
CASSPPSGFRVSGELFF
TGTGCCAGCTCACCACCTAGCGGGTTCCGAGTATCCGGGGAGCTGTTTTTT
>TRBD2|TRBV2|TRBJ2-5|-|14
CATRPGLAVETQYF
TGTGCCACCAGACCGGGACTAGCGGTAGAGACCCAGTACTTC
>-|TRBV7-2|TRBJ1-1|-|14
CASSLRGRNTEAFF
TGTGCCAGCAGCTTACGGGGGAGGAACACTGAAGCTTTCTTT
>-|TRBV2|TRBJ2-3|few|17
CASSPSRGGAGTDTQYF
TGTGCCAGCAGCCCCTCAAGGGGGGGGGCAGGAACAGATACGCAGTATTTT
>TRBD1|TRBV30|TRBJ2-7|-|18
CAWKPQTFTGTGYYEQYF
TGTGCCTGGAAACCTCAAACATTTACCGGGACAGGGTACTACGAGCAGTACTTC
>-|TRBV6-5|TRBJ1-3|once|15
CASSLEGGSGNTIYF
TGTGCCAGCAGTTTAGAAGGGGGCTCTGGAAACACCATATATTTT
>-|TRBV5-1|TRBJ1-5|-|15
CASSLLSGKDQPQHF
TGCGCCAGCAGCTTGTTATCAGGGAAGGATCAGCCCCAGCATTTT
>TRBD1|TRBV3-1/TRBV3-2|TRBJ2-5|few|15
CASSSHTGGTETQYF
TGTGCCAGCAGCTCCCATACAGGGGGCACAGAGACCCAGTACTTC
>-|TRBV19|TRBJ2-5|-|12
CASNIRGETQYF
TGTGCCAGTAATATTAGGGGAGAGACCCAGTACTTC
>-|TRBV29-1|TRBJ2-2|-|15
CSVGLSGGHTGELFF
TGCAGCGTTGGTCTGTCAGGGGGGCACACCGGGGAGCTGTTTTTT
>-|TRBV5-5|TRBJ1-2|-|14
CASSWDISTYGYTF
TGTGCCAGCAGCTGGGACATTTCCACCTATGGCTACACCTTC
>TRBD2|TRBV28|TRBJ2-7|-|16
CASSFTLREASYEQYF
TGTGCCAGCAGTTTTACTTTGCGGGAGGCAAGCTACGAGCAGTACTTC
>TRBD2|TRBV7-2|TRBJ2-1|-|13
CASKLAGGNEQFF
TGTGCCAGCAAGTTAGCGGGGGGCAATGAGCAGTTCTTC
>-|TRBV7-2|TRBJ1-1|few|12
CASSFNRLHPFF
TGTGCCAGCAGCTTCAACAGGCTGCATCCTTTCTTT
>-|TRBV5-6|TRBJ2-4|once|15
CASSSSPGAKNIQYF
TGTGCCAGCAGCTCTTCCCCCGGGGCCAAAAACATTCAGTACTTC
>TRBD1|TRBV29-1|TRBJ2-7|-|13
CSVVRGTNYEQYF
TGCAGCGTCGTCAGGGGGACGAACTACGAGCAGTACTTC
>-|TRBV19|TRBJ2-7|-|14
CASSPTLGSYEQYF
TGTGCCAGTAGTCCCACCCTAGGCTCCTACGAGCAGTACTTC
>TRBD1|TRBV28|TRBJ2-1|-|15
CASSLGGQPYNEQFF
TGTGCCAGCAGTTTAGGGGGACAGCCGTACAATGAGCAGTTCTTC